This T cell receptor beta chain was recovered during a study of Ad26.COV2.S vaccination and SARS-CoV-2 variants. Study results and caveats: Analytic work on TCR breadth and depth might have understated the full extent of total T cell responses.

A remark on this clone: Its matching antigen is unknown.

Using immunoSEQ multiplex PCR, the repertoire was profiled, and TCRdb retains in-frame clones only, with some absent. The data contain over 250,000 clones, about 87% of them singletons. Stated treatment: over 15 received Ad26.COV2.S at low or high dose, single or two shots; a few received placebo; per-sample allocation not given. Specimen acquisition occurred on day 63 following the initial vaccine or placebo injection. This material consisted of peripheral blood, taken in a trial of Ad26.COV2.S vaccine versus placebo. This TCR was recovered from a person between 18 and 60 years old who received the Ad26.COV2.S COVID-19 vaccine or a placebo.

CDR3 in amino acids: CASSSSGPYNEQFF. CDR3 nucleotides: TGTGCCAGCAGCTCTAGCGGGCCCTACAATGAGCAGTTCTTC. The rearrangement links TRBV11-2 to TRBJ2-1, with 8 bases that match TRBD2. Germline V gene lookup returns CDR1 SGHAT and CDR2 FQNNGV. CDR3 length: 14 amino acids. V lost 4 bases, J lost 2 bases, and 1 base stayed unmatched.